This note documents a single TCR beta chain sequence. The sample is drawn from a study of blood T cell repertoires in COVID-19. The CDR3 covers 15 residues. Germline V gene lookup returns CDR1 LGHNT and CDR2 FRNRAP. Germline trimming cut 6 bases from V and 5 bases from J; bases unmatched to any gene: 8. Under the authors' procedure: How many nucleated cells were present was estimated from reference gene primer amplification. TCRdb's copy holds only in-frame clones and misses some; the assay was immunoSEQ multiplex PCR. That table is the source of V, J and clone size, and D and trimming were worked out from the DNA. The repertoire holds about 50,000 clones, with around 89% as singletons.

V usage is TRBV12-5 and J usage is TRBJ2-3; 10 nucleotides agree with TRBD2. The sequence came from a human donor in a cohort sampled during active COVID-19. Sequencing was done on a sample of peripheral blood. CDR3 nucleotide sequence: TGTGCTAGTGGCCGGGGACTAGCGTTCATAGATACGCAGTATTTT. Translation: CASGRGLAFIDTQYF.